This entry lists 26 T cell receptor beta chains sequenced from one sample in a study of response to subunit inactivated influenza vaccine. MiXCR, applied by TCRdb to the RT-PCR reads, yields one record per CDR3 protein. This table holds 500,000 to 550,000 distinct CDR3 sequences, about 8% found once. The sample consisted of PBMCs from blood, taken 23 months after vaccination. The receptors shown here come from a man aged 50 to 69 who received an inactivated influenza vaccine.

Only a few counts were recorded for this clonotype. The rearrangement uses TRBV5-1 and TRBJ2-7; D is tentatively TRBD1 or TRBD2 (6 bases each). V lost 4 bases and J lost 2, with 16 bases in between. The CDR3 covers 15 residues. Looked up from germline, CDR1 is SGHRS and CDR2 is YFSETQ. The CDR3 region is CASSPLGGPTYEQYF. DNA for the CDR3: TGCGCCAGCAGCCCTCTTGGGGGGCCAACCTACGAGCAGTACTTC.

CDR3 amino acids: CASSQIPGLAGRSSYNEQFF. The CDR3 region has the DNA TGTGCCAGCAGCCAGATTCCGGGACTAGCGGGAAGAAGCTCCTACAATGAGCAGTTCTTC. This chain connects TRBV3-1 to TRBJ2-1, with 13 bases identical to TRBD2. J lost 0 bases, V lost 3 bases, and 11 bases had no gene match. Germline CDR1 reads LGHDT; CDR2 reads YNNKEL (reference sequence). The CDR3 totals 20 residues.

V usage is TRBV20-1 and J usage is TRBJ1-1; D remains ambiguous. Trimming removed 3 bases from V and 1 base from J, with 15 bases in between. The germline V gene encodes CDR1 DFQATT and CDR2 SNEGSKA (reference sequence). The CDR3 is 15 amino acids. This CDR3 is CSASGPSVSNTEAFF. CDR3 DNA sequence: TGCAGTGCTAGTGGCCCATCCGTTTCGAACACTGAAGCTTTCTTT.

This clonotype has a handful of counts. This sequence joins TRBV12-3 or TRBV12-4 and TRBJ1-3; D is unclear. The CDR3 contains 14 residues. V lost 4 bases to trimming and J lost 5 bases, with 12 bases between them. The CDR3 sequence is CASSSPGSRNTIYF. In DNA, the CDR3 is TGTGCCAGCAGTTCCCCAGGCTCGAGAAACACCATATATTTT.

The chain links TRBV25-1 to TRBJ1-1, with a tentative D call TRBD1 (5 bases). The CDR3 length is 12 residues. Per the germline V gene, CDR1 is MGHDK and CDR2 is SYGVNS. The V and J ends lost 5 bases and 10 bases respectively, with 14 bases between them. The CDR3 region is CASSIAGRGAFF. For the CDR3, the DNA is TGTGCCAGCAGTATCGCAGGGAGAGGAGCTTTCTTT.

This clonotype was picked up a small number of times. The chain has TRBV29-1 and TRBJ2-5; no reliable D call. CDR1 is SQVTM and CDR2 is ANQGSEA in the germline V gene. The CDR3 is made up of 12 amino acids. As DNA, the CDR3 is TGCGCCTGCGAGGCGCGTCCAGAGACCCAGTACTTC. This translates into CACEARPETQYF. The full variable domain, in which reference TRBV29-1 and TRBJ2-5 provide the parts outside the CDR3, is SAVISQKPSRDICQRGTSLTIQCQVDSQVTMMFWYRQQPGQSLTLIATANQGSEATYESGFVIDKFPISRPNLTFSTLTVSNMSPEDSSIYLCACEARPETQYFGPGTRLLVL.

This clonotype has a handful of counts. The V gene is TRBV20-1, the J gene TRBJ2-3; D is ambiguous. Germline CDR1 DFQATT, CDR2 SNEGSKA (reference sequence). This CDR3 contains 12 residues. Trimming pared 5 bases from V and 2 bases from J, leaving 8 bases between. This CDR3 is CSAARATDTQYF. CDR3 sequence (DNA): TGCAGTGCTGCCCGGGCCACAGATACGCAGTATTTT.

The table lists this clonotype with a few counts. CDR3 sequence (DNA): TGCAGTGCTAGTCACAACGGCCCTGGGAATGAGCAGTTCTTC. Its translation: CSASHNGPGNEQFF. The rearrangement uses TRBV20-1 and TRBJ2-1, with no clear D. V was clipped by 3 bases and J by 7 bases, with 16 bases between them. The germline gives CDR1 DFQATT, CDR2 SNEGSKA (reference sequence). This CDR3 spans 14 amino acids.

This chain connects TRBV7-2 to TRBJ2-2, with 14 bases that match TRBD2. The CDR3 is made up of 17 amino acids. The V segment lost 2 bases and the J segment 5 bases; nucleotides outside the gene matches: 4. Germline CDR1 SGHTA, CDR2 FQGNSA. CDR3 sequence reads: CASSLPGLAGDTGELFF. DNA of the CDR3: TGTGCCAGCAGCTTACCGGGACTAGCGGGAGATACCGGGGAGCTGTTTTTT. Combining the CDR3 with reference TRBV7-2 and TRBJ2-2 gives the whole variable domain GAGVSQSPSNKVTEKGKDVELRCDPISGHTALYWYRQSLGQGLEFLIYFQGNSAPDKSGLPSDRFSAERTGGSVSTLTIQRTQQEDSAVYLCASSLPGLAGDTGELFFGEGSRLTVL.

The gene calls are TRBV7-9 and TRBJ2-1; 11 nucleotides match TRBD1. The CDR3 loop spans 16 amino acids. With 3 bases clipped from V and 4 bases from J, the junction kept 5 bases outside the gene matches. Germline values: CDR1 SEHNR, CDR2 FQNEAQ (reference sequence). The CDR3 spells CASSFPGQGEYNEQFF. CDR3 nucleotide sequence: TGTGCCAGCAGCTTTCCGGGACAGGGGGAGTACAATGAGCAGTTCTTC. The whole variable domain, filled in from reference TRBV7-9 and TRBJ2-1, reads DTGVSQNPRHKITKRGQNVTFRCDPISEHNRLYWYRQTLGQGPEFLTYFQNEAQLEKSRLLSDRFSAERPKGSFSTLEIQRTEQGDSAMYLCASSFPGQGEYNEQFFGPGTRLTVL.

This CDR3 reads CASSLEFGEQYF. The CDR3 nucleotides read TGTGCCAGCAGCCTGGAGTTCGGGGAGCAGTACTTC. This chain joins TRBV9 and TRBJ2-7; D not resolved. Looked up from germline, CDR1 is SGDLS and CDR2 is YYNGEE. The CDR3 is 12 amino acids. V was trimmed by 4 bases and J by 7 bases, leaving 12 bases between them.

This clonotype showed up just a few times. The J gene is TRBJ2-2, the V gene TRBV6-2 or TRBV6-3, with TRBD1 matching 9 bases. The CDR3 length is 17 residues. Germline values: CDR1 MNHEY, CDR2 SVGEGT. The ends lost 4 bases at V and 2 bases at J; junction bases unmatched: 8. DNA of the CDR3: TGTGCCAGCAGTTTTAGAGGGACAGGGAGTAACACCGGGGAGCTGTTTTTT. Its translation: CASSFRGTGSNTGELFF.

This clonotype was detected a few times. The CDR3 loop reads CASSTRDRSLYGYTF. CDR3 DNA: TGTGCCAGCAGCACCCGGGACAGGAGCCTCTATGGCTACACCTTC. The chain couples TRBV13 to TRBJ1-2; 8 bases are a match to TRBD1. Trimming at V came to 5 bases and at J to 4 bases, leaving 9 bases not matched to a gene. CDR1 and CDR2 (germline): PRHDT, FYEKMQ (reference sequence). The CDR3 runs 15 residues.

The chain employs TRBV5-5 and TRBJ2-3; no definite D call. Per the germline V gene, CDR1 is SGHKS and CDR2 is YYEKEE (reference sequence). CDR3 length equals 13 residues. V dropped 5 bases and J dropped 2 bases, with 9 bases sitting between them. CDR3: CASSRAHTDTQYF. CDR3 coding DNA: TGTGCCAGCAGTAGAGCCCACACAGATACGCAGTATTTT.

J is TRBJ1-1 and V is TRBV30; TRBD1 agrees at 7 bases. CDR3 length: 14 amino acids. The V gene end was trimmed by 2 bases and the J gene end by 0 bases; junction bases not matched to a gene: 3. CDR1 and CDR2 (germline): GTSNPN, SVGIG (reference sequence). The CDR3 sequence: CAWSSRGMNTEAFF. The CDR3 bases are TGTGCCTGGAGTTCCAGGGGGATGAACACTGAAGCTTTCTTT.

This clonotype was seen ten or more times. The CDR3 protein is CASSLVGGWEQYF. The CDR3 DNA reads TGTGCCAGCAGCTTAGTTGGGGGTTGGGAGCAGTACTTC. The chain links TRBV7-2 to TRBJ2-7; D tentatively fits TRBD1 or TRBD2 (5 bases each). With 1 base removed from V and 7 bases from J, the gap between germline ends came to 11 bases. Germline CDR1 SGHTA, CDR2 FQGNSA. The CDR3 extends over 13 amino acids. The entire variable domain, with the rest obtained from reference TRBV7-2 and TRBJ2-7, is as follows: GAGVSQSPSNKVTEKGKDVELRCDPISGHTALYWYRQSLGQGLEFLIYFQGNSAPDKSGLPSDRFSAERTGGSVSTLTIQRTQQEDSAVYLCASSLVGGWEQYFGPGTRLTVT.

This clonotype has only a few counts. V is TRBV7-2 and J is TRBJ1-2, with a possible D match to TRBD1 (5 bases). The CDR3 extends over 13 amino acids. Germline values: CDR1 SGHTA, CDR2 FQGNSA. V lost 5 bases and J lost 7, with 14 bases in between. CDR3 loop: CASSPDRNLGYTF. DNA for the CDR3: TGTGCCAGCAGCCCCGACAGAAACCTTGGCTACACCTTC.

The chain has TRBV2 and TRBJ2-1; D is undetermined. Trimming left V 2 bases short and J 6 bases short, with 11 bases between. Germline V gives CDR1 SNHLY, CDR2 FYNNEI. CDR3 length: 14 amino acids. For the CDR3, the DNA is TGTGCCAGCAGTGAACTAAACTCGGCCAATGAGCAGTTCTTC. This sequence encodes CASSELNSANEQFF.

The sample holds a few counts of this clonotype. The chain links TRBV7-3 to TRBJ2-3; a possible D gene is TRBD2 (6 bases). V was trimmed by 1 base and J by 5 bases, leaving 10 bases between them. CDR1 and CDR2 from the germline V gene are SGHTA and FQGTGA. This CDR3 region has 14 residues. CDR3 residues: CASSLIGSGDTQYF. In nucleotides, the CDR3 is TGTGCCAGCAGCTTAATCGGGAGTGGAGATACGCAGTATTTT.

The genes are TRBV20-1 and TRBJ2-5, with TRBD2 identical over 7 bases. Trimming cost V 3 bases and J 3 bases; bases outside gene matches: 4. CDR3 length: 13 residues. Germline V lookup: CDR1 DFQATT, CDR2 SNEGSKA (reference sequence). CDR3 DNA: TGCAGTGCTAGTACGCGGGGGAAAGAGACCCAGTACTTC. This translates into CSASTRGKETQYF.

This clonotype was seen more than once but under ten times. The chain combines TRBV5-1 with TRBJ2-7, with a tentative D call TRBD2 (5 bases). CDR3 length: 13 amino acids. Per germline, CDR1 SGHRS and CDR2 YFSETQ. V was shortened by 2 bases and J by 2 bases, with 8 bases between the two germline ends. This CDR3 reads CASSLSSAYEQYF. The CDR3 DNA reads TGCGCCAGCAGCTTAAGTAGCGCCTACGAGCAGTACTTC.

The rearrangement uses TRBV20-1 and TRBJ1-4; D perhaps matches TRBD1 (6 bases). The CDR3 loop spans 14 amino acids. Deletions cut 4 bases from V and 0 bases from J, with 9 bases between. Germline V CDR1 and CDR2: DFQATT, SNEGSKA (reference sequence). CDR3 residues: CSATWTATNEKLFF. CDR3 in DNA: TGCAGTGCTACCTGGACAGCAACTAATGAAAAACTGTTTTTT.

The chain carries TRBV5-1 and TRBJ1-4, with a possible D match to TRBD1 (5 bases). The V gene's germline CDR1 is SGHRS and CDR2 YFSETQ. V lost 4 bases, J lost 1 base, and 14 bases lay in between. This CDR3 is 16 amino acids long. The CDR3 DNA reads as TGCGCCAGCAGCACCGGGACGGTAGGAACTAATGAAAAACTGTTTTTT. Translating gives CASSTGTVGTNEKLFF.

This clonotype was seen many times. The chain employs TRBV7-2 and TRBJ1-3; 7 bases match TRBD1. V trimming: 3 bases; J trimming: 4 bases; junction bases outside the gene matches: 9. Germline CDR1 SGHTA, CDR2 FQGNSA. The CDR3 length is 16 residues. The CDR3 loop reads CASSLGPGTDGNTIYF. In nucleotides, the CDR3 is TGTGCCAGCAGCTTGGGCCCGGGGACAGACGGAAACACCATATATTTT.

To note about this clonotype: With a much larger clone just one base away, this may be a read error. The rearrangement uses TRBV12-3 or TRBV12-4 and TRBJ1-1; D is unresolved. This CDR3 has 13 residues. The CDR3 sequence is CASSINHNTEALF. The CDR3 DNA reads TGTGCCAGCAGTATCAACCATAACACTGAAGCTCTCTTT.

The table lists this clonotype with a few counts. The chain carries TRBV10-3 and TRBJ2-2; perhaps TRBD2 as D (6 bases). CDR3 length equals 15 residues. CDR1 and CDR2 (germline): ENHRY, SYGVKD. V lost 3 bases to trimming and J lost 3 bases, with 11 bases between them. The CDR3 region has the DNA TGTGCCATCAGTGATTCGGGGGATTACACCGGGGAGCTGTTTTTT. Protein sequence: CAISDSGDYTGELFF.